One sample yielded the 31 T cell receptor beta chains listed below, sequenced in a study of blood T cells in healthy people across ages (dated by TCRdb to the mid-2010s). Libraries came from 5' RACE. TCRdb lists the instrument as Illumina HiSeq 2500. A second roughly 6 to 12 cycle PCR used a sample-barcoded 5' primer and a J-beta primer mix. TCRdb trimmed public reads at Q25 via fastp, called clones via MiXCR and kept in-frame beta chains. Identical CDR3 proteins give one entry, which carries the most common genes and DNA. This sample holds 780,000 or so distinct CDR3 sequences; 53% were observed only once. The top ten clones comprise around 41% of the sample. Specimen: blood. Every receptor here comes from a man older than 75 in good health.

The chain has TRBV28 and TRBJ2-7, with 11 bases fitting TRBD1. Germline assignment: CDR1 MDHEN and CDR2 SYDVKM. The CDR3 is 14 residues long. V lost 5 bases and J lost 7; bases outside the gene matches: 7. The CDR3 DNA sequence: TGTGCCAGCAGTATTGGACAGGGGGCGCGGGAGCAGTACTTC. It specifies CASSIGQGAREQYF.

The V call is TRBV5-1, the J call TRBJ2-7, with D maybe TRBD2 (6 bases). Trimming left V 3 bases short and J 6 bases short, with 16 bases between. The CDR3 consists of 14 residues. CDR1 is SGHRS, CDR2 YFSETQ, per germline. The CDR3 reads CASSYSGPLAEQYF. CDR3 nucleotides: TGCGCCAGCAGCTATAGCGGTCCCCTTGCCGAGCAGTACTTC.

The sample holds a few counts of this clonotype. The chain couples TRBV24-1 to TRBJ2-1; tentatively, D is TRBD2 (6 bases). CDR1 and CDR2 from the germline V gene are KGHDR and SFDVKD. V was cut by 4 bases and J by 4 bases, with 13 bases left in between. The CDR3 spans 15 residues. The CDR3 region has the DNA TGTGCCACCAGTGAAGGTGGGAGGTATTACAATGAGCAGTTCTTC. It encodes CATSEGGRYYNEQFF.

The count of this clonotype is one. The chain carries TRBV20-1 and TRBJ2-5, with a tentative D call TRBD2 (6 bases). Trimming took 0 bases from V and 5 from J, leaving 13 bases between them. CDR3 length equals 14 residues. Germline V CDR1 and CDR2: DFQATT, SNEGSKA (reference sequence). The chain's CDR3 is CSARDMGGTETQYF. Written as DNA, the CDR3 is TGCAGTGCTAGAGATATGGGGGGTACGGAGACCCAGTACTTC.

This chain uses TRBV21-1 with TRBJ2-7; no DNA check was done on the table's D call, TRBD1. TRBV21-1 is an annotated pseudogene. The CDR3 contains 16 residues. The CDR3 sequence is CTSSICRDQAQYEEYF. The CDR3 DNA is TGTACCAGTAGCATCTGCCGGGACCAAGCGCAGTACGAGGAGTACTTC.

The chain has TRBV20-1 and TRBJ1-1; perhaps TRBD1 as D (6 bases). The V end was cut by 0 bases, the J end by 4 bases, with 18 bases between. The germline gives CDR1 DFQATT, CDR2 SNEGSKA (reference sequence). The length of the CDR3 is 16 residues. The CDR3 DNA is TGCAGTGCTAGAGATTGGGAAACAGGGAAGAGCACTGAAGCTTTCTTT. This translates into CSARDWETGKSTEAFF.

This sequence joins TRBV5-5 and TRBJ2-5; TRBD1 agrees at 9 bases. The DNA end is more similar to TRBJ2-7, so the J call may be wrong. The CDR3 loop spans 16 amino acids. Germline values: CDR1 SGHKS, CDR2 YYEKEE (reference sequence). The CDR3 here is CASSQNDDRGDYEQYF. The CDR3 coding sequence is TGTGCCAGCAGCCAGAACGACGACAGGGGGGACTACGAGCAGTACTTC.

This clonotype has more than one count but fewer than ten. The chain uses TRBV25-1 and TRBJ1-1, with TRBD1 identical over 8 bases. Germline V lookup: CDR1 MGHDK, CDR2 SYGVNS. The ends lost 4 bases at V and 1 base at J; junction bases unmatched: 5. The CDR3 has 15 residues. The CDR3 loop is CASSGRGQGNTEAFF. The CDR3 nucleotides read TGTGCCAGCAGTGGCAGGGGGCAGGGGAACACTGAAGCTTTCTTT.

V gene TRBV2 combines with J gene TRBJ2-1; D might be TRBD2 (6 bases). V was trimmed by 8 bases and J by 5 bases, leaving 7 bases between them. This CDR3 comprises 11 residues. Germline-derived CDR1 and CDR2 are SNHLY and FYNNEI. CDR3 protein: CASGTDNEQFF. The CDR3, as DNA: TGTGCCAGCGGGACTGACAATGAGCAGTTCTTC.

The chain is built from TRBV12-3 or TRBV12-4 and TRBJ2-6; the D gene is possibly TRBD1 (6 bases). This CDR3 has 18 amino acids. V gave up 6 bases and J gave up 0 bases, with 18 bases separating them. The CDR3 nucleotides read TGTGCCAGCAGCCGAAGGGGGTCGTCCCCCTCTGGGGCCAACGTCCTGACTTTC. Translation gives CASSRRGSSPSGANVLTF.

This clonotype was seen just once. This chain links TRBV5-1 with TRBJ1-2, with no clear D. The CDR3 runs 11 residues. Per the germline V gene, CDR1 is SGHRS and CDR2 is YFSETQ. Trimming stripped 3 bases from V and 6 bases from J, with 6 bases between. Here the CDR3 reads CASSWRDGYTF. Written as DNA, the CDR3 is TGCGCCAGCAGCTGGAGAGATGGCTACACCTTC.

The V call is TRBV5-1, the J call TRBJ2-5, with TRBD1 identical over 8 bases. CDR3 length equals 14 residues. V lost 6 bases, J lost 11 bases, and 15 bases stayed unmatched. Germline V gene lookup returns CDR1 SGHRS and CDR2 YFSETQ. In DNA, the CDR3 is TGCGCCAGCACCCGCACAGGGGGGTCCTACAAGCAGTACTTC. Amino acids: CASTRTGGSYKQYF.

The chain links TRBV5-1 to TRBJ2-7; D is possibly TRBD1 (9 bases). CDR1 and CDR2 (germline): SGHRS, YFSETQ. The V gene lost 4 bases and the J gene lost 3 bases, with 17 bases spanning the gap. The length of the CDR3 is 15 residues. The DNA for the CDR3 is TGCGCCAGCAGCCCGGGGGGGACAGGGCTCTACGAGCAGTACTTC. Its translation is CASSPGGTGLYEQYF.

The J gene is TRBJ2-3, the V gene TRBV3-1; TRBD2 matches at 7 bases. The CDR3 runs 13 residues. Germline V lookup: CDR1 LGHDT, CDR2 YNNKEL (reference sequence). Trimming at V came to 4 bases and at J to 14 bases, leaving 12 bases not matched to a gene. The chain's CDR3 is CASSLGGLSYAYF. The CDR3 bases are TGTGCCAGCAGCCTCGGGGGGTTGTCCTACGCGTATTTT.

V and J are TRBV5-1 and TRBJ2-7, with 7 bases that match TRBD1. CDR1 SGHRS and CDR2 YFSETQ come from the germline V gene. The CDR3 loop spans 14 amino acids. J gave up 3 bases and V 4 bases, and 7 bases lay outside the gene matches. The CDR3 DNA sequence: TGCGCCAGCAGCGCGGACAGGATCTTCTACGAGCAGTACTTC. Its protein product is CASSADRIFYEQYF.

This clonotype was seen a handful of times. The rearrangement links TRBV12-3 or TRBV12-4 to TRBJ2-5; D is perhaps TRBD1 or TRBD2 (5 bases each). V lost 7 bases to trimming and J lost 7 bases, with 10 bases between them. The CDR3 spans 11 residues. In DNA, the CDR3 is TGTGCCAGCACCAGGGACGGGACCCAGTACTTC. This gives the protein CASTRDGTQYF.

To note about this clonotype: A much more abundant neighbour one base away suggests this may be a read error. The chain links TRBV5-1 to TRBJ2-1; 7 bases fit TRBD2. TRBJ2-7 matches the DNA end more closely, so the J call is doubtful. This CDR3 has 15 residues. The germline gives CDR1 SGHRS, CDR2 YFSETQ. The CDR3 region is CASSLLATGGAEQYF. In DNA form, the CDR3 reads TGCGCCAGCAGCTTGTTGGCGACGGGAGGCGCAGAGCAGTACTTC.

This clonotype was counted between two and nine times. This chain uses TRBV24-1 with TRBJ2-5; 8 bases agree with TRBD2. Germline CDR1 is KGHDR and CDR2 is SFDVKD. The CDR3 sequence is 12 residues long. J lost 3 bases, V lost 9 bases, and 2 bases had no gene match. CDR3 bases: TGTGCCACCTCGGGAGGGGAAGAGACCCAGTACTTC. This translates into CATSGGEETQYF.

The chain is built from TRBV7-2 and TRBJ2-1; D gene ambiguous. V lost 0 bases to trimming and J lost 5 bases, with 17 bases between them. The CDR3 has 17 amino acids. Germline CDR1 SGHTA, CDR2 FQGNSA. The CDR3 spells CASSLALNWRFDNEQFF. The CDR3 coding sequence is TGTGCCAGCAGCTTAGCGCTAAACTGGCGGTTCGACAATGAGCAGTTCTTC.

This clonotype was observed once. The rearrangement joins TRBV14 to TRBJ1-1; tentatively, D is TRBD1 (5 bases). The CDR3 covers 15 residues. The germline CDR1 and CDR2 sequences are SGHDN and FVKESK. V was pared by 4 bases and J by 4 bases, with 16 bases between. CDR3 coding DNA: TGTGCCAGCAGCCCGTACCAGGGAGAGAGCACTGAAGCTTTCTTT. Translated: CASSPYQGESTEAFF.

V usage is TRBV28 and J usage is TRBJ2-7, with 7 bases aligning to TRBD1. Germline CDR1 is MDHEN and CDR2 is SYDVKM. This CDR3 contains 14 residues. V was pared by 6 bases and J by 3 bases, with 8 bases of the junction left unmatched. This CDR3 reads CASSMTGSNYEQYF. Written as DNA, the CDR3 is TGTGCCAGCAGCATGACAGGGTCCAACTACGAGCAGTACTTC.

The rearrangement uses TRBV12-3 or TRBV12-4 and TRBJ2-1, with 7 nucleotides matching TRBD1. CDR3 length: 15 amino acids. The V and J ends lost 6 bases and 9 bases, in that order; junction bases with no gene match: 14. CDR3 sequence (DNA): TGTGCCAGCAGCACCGGGACAGCTTCTTTAAGTGAGCAGTTCTTC. It codes for CASSTGTASLSEQFF.

The chain carries TRBV7-2 and TRBJ2-1; 7 positions match TRBD2. This CDR3 has 16 amino acids. After removal of 5 bases from V and 4 bases from J, the junction contained 11 bases not matched to a gene. Germline-derived CDR1 and CDR2 are SGHTA and FQGNSA. As DNA, the CDR3 is TGTGCCAGCAGCCTCCACCGTGCTAGCGGATACAATGAGCAGTTCTTC. Translating gives CASSLHRASGYNEQFF.

This clonotype was seen a few times. V usage is TRBV24-1 and J usage is TRBJ2-7, with D possibly matching TRBD2 (5 bases). The CDR3 runs to 13 residues. Trimming cost V 2 bases and J 7 bases, with 11 bases left between them. Germline CDR1 and CDR2: KGHDR and SFDVKD. This CDR3 reads CATSDSWESEQYF. The DNA of the CDR3 is TGTGCCACCAGTGATTCCTGGGAGTCTGAGCAGTACTTC.

V is TRBV4-1 and J is TRBJ2-1; 7 bases match TRBD2. V dropped 1 base and J dropped 5; count of bases not matched to a gene: 5. This CDR3 is 15 amino acids long. CDR1 and CDR2 from the germline V gene are MGHRA and YSYEKL. CDR3 DNA sequence: TGCGCCAGCAGCCAAGTGGCTAGCGGCAACAATGAGCAGTTCTTC. It codes for CASSQVASGNNEQFF.

Points on this clonotype: This may stem from a read error, because a much larger clone lies one nucleotide away. The rearrangement links TRBV25-1 to TRBJ2-6; D is perhaps TRBD1 or TRBD2 (6 bases each). The CDR3 has 17 residues. Germline V gives CDR1 MGHDK, CDR2 SYGVNS. Trimming cost V 4 bases and J 0 bases, with 13 bases left between them. The CDR3 is CASSAHGGGSGANVLTF. CDR3 nucleotides: TGTGCCAGCAGTGCTCACGGGGGCGGCTCTGGGGCCAACGTCCTGACTTTC.

CDR3 sequence reads: CASSLGGRTDTQYF. CDR3 in DNA: TGCGCCAGCAGCTTGGGAGGGAGGACAGATACGCAGTATTTT. This chain uses TRBV5-1 with TRBJ2-3; the D gene is possibly TRBD2 (6 bases). The CDR3 is 14 residues long. Germline-derived CDR1 and CDR2 are SGHRS and YFSETQ. The V end lost 0 bases, the J end lost 3 bases, and 8 bases lay between the germline ends.

This clonotype was seen once. A read error may account for a junction end that differs from germline. The rearrangement links TRBV7-3 to TRBJ2-1, with 9 positions matching TRBD2. This CDR3 has 15 residues. CDR1 is SGHTA, CDR2 FQGTGA, per germline. In nucleotides, the CDR3 is TGTGCCAGCACCTTAAGCGGGAGGCCCTACAATGAGCAGTTCTTC. Protein: CASTLSGRPYNEQFF.

This clonotype was found many times. This rearrangement joins TRBV4-2 to TRBJ2-3, with D uncertain. The germline gives CDR1 LGHNA, CDR2 YNFKEQ. The CDR3 totals 12 residues. V was shortened by 2 bases and J by 0 bases, with 0 bases between the two germline ends. The CDR3 protein is CASSQSTDTQYF. DNA of the CDR3: TGTGCCAGCAGCCAAAGCACAGATACGCAGTATTTT.

The rearrangement links TRBV27 to TRBJ2-3; D uncertain. Germline V gene lookup returns CDR1 MNHEY and CDR2 SMNVEV (reference sequence). V shed 5 bases and J shed 6 bases, with 9 bases lying between them. The CDR3 consists of 12 residues. CDR3: CASSPSWDTQYF. The DNA for the CDR3 is TGTGCCAGCAGTCCCTCGTGGGATACGCAGTATTTT.

The V and J genes are TRBV5-1 and TRBJ2-5; no clear D gene. Between the trimmed V and J ends, which lost 3 bases and 11 bases, there was a span of 17 bases. This CDR3 spans 13 amino acids. The germline CDR1 and CDR2 sequences are SGHRS and YFSETQ. The CDR3 coding sequence is TGCGCCAGCAGCTCCTCAGCCTACAATGAGCAGTACTTC. Translation: CASSSSAYNEQYF.